Here is one T cell receptor (beta chain) with its context. The antigen is undetermined. Assay used: immunoSEQ multiplex PCR; TCRdb lists only in-frame clones, some missing. Here the sample spans 150,000 to 160,000 clones, roughly 86% being singletons. This sample is drawn from a study of cytomegalovirus exposure and HLA in healthy donors. The CDR3 contains 12 residues. The germline V gene has CDR1 SQVTM and CDR2 ANQGSEA. The V end was cut by 0 bases, the J end by 11 bases, with 11 bases between. Findings and caveats of the study: Reported results showed that the classifier diagnosed cytomegalovirus status with high specificity and sensitivity.

This receptor was identified in a human donor in good health. Material for sequencing was PBMCs. The genes are TRBV29-1 and TRBJ1-5; D is ambiguous. CDR3 coding DNA: TGCAGCGTTGAAGATCGATGGAGGGCCCAGCATTTT. It yields the protein CSVEDRWRAQHF.